The 32 T cell receptor beta chains listed next were all sequenced from one sample in a study of T cells in Graves' hyperthyroidism and ophthalmopathy. There were TCR beta CDR3 regions amplified from RNA transcripts. Primed by the HTBI set, a first-round RT-PCR was run on the TCR CDR3. TCRdb called the multiplex PCR reads again in MiXCR, with one record for every CDR3 protein. Here the sample spans 550,000 to 600,000 distinct CDR3 sequences, 14% being singletons. The sample was blood. Receptor source: a woman between 18 and 29 years old with Graves' ophthalmopathy.

The chain employs TRBV5-6 and TRBJ2-1; D is unclear. The CDR3 extends over 15 amino acids. V dropped 4 bases and J dropped 1 base, with 12 bases sitting between them. From germline, CDR1 is SGHDT and CDR2 YYEEEE. The CDR3 is CASSTVAASYNEQFF. The CDR3 coding sequence is TGTGCCAGCAGCACTGTAGCTGCATCCTACAATGAGCAGTTCTTC.

The rearrangement joins TRBV6-5 to TRBJ2-5; a possible D gene is TRBD2 (6 bases). CDR3 length: 16 residues. The germline V gene encodes CDR1 MNHEY and CDR2 SVGAGI. V lost 2 bases to trimming and J lost 1 base, with 14 bases between them. In nucleotides, the CDR3 is TGTGCCAGCAGTTACCGGGTTCCGGGACTCCAAGAGACCCAGTACTTC. Its translation: CASSYRVPGLQETQYF.

The genes are TRBV7-9 and TRBJ2-7, with 16 bases aligning to TRBD2. The CDR3 has 19 residues. The V segment lost 2 bases and the J segment 5 bases; nucleotides outside the gene matches: 12. CDR1 and CDR2 from the germline V gene are SEHNR and FQNEAQ (reference sequence). The CDR3 protein is CASSLRSGGLAGGHHEQYF. CDR3 DNA: TGTGCCAGCAGCTTACGGTCCGGGGGACTAGCGGGAGGGCACCACGAGCAGTACTTC.

This clonotype was observed many times. This chain connects TRBV3-1 to TRBJ2-5; D unclear. The CDR3 has 15 amino acids. V was pared by 1 base and J by 4 bases, with 13 bases between. CDR1 and CDR2 from the germline V gene are LGHDT and YNNKEL (reference sequence). CDR3 sequence (DNA): TGTGCCAGCAGCCAAGTTGATGTCAGCTCAGAGACCCAGTACTTC. This encodes CASSQVDVSSETQYF.

This clonotype has at least ten counts. The V call is TRBV29-1, the J call TRBJ1-2; the match to TRBD1 covers 7 bases. The germline V gene encodes CDR1 SQVTM and CDR2 ANQGSEA. V gave up 7 bases and J gave up 5 bases; unmatched junction bases: 7. This CDR3 has 12 residues. The CDR3 here is CSAGTDFYGYTF. CDR3 in DNA: TGCAGCGCCGGGACAGATTTTTATGGCTACACCTTC.

This clonotype was counted many times. The chain uses TRBV11-2 and TRBJ2-3; D not resolved. V lost 2 bases to trimming and J lost 4 bases, with 10 bases between them. Germline V gene lookup returns CDR1 SGHAT and CDR2 FQNNGV. CDR3 length: 14 residues. The CDR3 region has the DNA TGTGCCAGCAGCTTACTAGGTTTGTCAGATACGCAGTATTTT. This sequence encodes CASSLLGLSDTQYF. Complete variable domain (other parts from reference TRBV11-2 and TRBJ2-3): EAGVAQSPRYKIIEKRQSVAFWCNPISGHATLYWYQQILGQGPKLLIQFQNNGVVDDSQLPKDRFSAERLKGVDSTLKIQPAKLEDSAVYLCASSLLGLSDTQYFGPGTRLTVL.

The V call is TRBV10-2, the J call TRBJ2-7, with D possibly called TRBD1 or TRBD2 (6 bases each). Trimming pared 6 bases from V and 9 bases from J, leaving 12 bases between. The CDR3 extends over 11 amino acids. Germline V gives CDR1 WSHSY, CDR2 SAAADI. The CDR3 here is CASRGGQTQYF. CDR3 nucleotides: TGCGCCAGCAGGGGAGGACAGACGCAGTACTTC.

In this sample, this clonotype turned up many times. This chain links TRBV6-6 with TRBJ2-5; 10 bases align to TRBD2. V shed 2 bases and J 4 bases; nucleotides not matched to a gene: 1. Germline CDR1 is MNHNY and CDR2 is SVGAGI (reference sequence). The CDR3 is 14 amino acids. The CDR3 spells CASSYASGRETQYF. CDR3 in DNA: TGTGCCAGCAGTTACGCTAGCGGGAGAGAGACCCAGTACTTC.

This clonotype has ten or more counts. The chain links TRBV28 to TRBJ1-2; weak D call: TRBD1 (5 bases). CDR1 and CDR2 (germline): MDHEN, SYDVKM. Trimming took off 3 bases at V and 4 bases at J, with 18 bases between the two ends. The CDR3 consists of 16 residues. CDR3 amino acids: CASSLLLQAVPYGYTF. CDR3 DNA: TGTGCCAGCAGTTTGTTGTTACAGGCTGTTCCCTATGGCTACACCTTC.

J is TRBJ2-5 and V is TRBV29-1; tentative D call: TRBD2 (6 bases). CDR1 SQVTM and CDR2 ANQGSEA come from the germline V gene. CDR3 length: 16 residues. The ends were cut back, 7 bases at V and 2 bases at J, with 23 bases in the middle. This CDR3 reads CSAWEARGTVQETQYF. The CDR3 DNA is TGCAGCGCCTGGGAGGCTCGGGGGACCGTGCAAGAGACCCAGTACTTC.

At least ten counts were recorded for this clonotype. This rearrangement joins TRBV14 to TRBJ2-2; 7 nucleotides line up with TRBD1. CDR3 length: 15 residues. The V gene end was trimmed by 5 bases and the J gene end by 5 bases; junction bases not matched to a gene: 8. Germline values: CDR1 SGHDN, CDR2 FVKESK. The CDR3 nucleotides are TGTGCCAGCAGCGTAACGGGACAGAGGACCGGGGAGCTGTTTTTT. Its translation: CASSVTGQRTGELFF.

The chain employs TRBV10-1 and TRBJ2-7; 8 nucleotides align to TRBD2. This CDR3 region has 15 residues. V dropped 0 bases and J dropped 0; count of bases not matched to a gene: 1. Germline CDR1 is WNHNN and CDR2 is SYGVQD (reference sequence). CDR3 residues: CASSESRGDSYEQYF. For the CDR3, the DNA is TGCGCCAGCAGTGAGTCGCGGGGGGACTCCTACGAGCAGTACTTC.

This clonotype appeared many times. This chain uses TRBV6-6 with TRBJ2-7, with D possibly being TRBD1 or TRBD2 (6 bases each). CDR1 MNHNY and CDR2 SVGAGI come from the germline V gene (reference sequence). Trimming left V 2 bases short and J 2 bases short, with 13 bases between. The CDR3 runs 15 residues. The DNA for the CDR3 is TGTGCCAGCAGTTACGGGGAGGACAGTGCCTACGAGCAGTACTTC. Translation: CASSYGEDSAYEQYF.

The chain has TRBV7-3 and TRBJ1-2; 11 bases fit TRBD1. Germline V gene sequence: CDR1 SGHTA, CDR2 FQGTGA. The CDR3 sequence is 16 residues long. The ends lost 4 bases at V and 5 bases at J; junction bases unmatched: 9. The CDR3 DNA is TGTGCCAGCAGCTCTCGGGGTGGGACAGGGGGATATGGCTACACCTTC. Its translation is CASSSRGGTGGYGYTF.

This clonotype was observed at least ten times. The chain employs TRBV4-3 and TRBJ2-1, with D tentatively TRBD1 or TRBD2 (5 bases each). The CDR3 has 14 amino acids. CDR1 is LGHNA and CDR2 is YSLEER in the germline V gene. V lost 2 bases and J lost 9, with 14 bases in between. CDR3 DNA sequence: TGCGCCAGCAGCCAATGGGGACCAGTAAGTGAGCAGTTCTTC. Its translation is CASSQWGPVSEQFF.

The V gene is TRBV6-1, the J gene TRBJ2-3; D is possibly TRBD1 (5 bases). This CDR3 has 14 amino acids. V gave up 6 bases and J gave up 3 bases, with 13 bases separating them. Germline CDR1 is MNHNS and CDR2 is SASEGT. The CDR3 nucleotides are TGTGCCAGCAGCGAGGTCACAGGTACAGATACGCAGTATTTT. Residues: CASSEVTGTDTQYF.

In this sample, this clonotype turned up many times. The chain has TRBV6-1 and TRBJ2-1; 11 bases are shared with TRBD2. With 8 bases clipped from V and 3 bases from J, the junction kept 0 bases outside the gene matches. This CDR3 spans 13 amino acids. Germline CDR1 is MNHNS and CDR2 is SASEGT. The CDR3 sequence: CASGTSGYNEQFF. Written as DNA, the CDR3 is TGTGCCAGCGGGACTAGCGGCTACAATGAGCAGTTCTTC.

About this clonotype: This may stem from a read error, because a much larger clone lies one nucleotide away. This CDR3 is CASSSQTRDRQPQHF. The CDR3 DNA reads TGTGCCAGTAGTTCCCAAACAAGGGACAGACAGCCCCAGCATTTT. The chain carries TRBV19 and TRBJ1-5; TRBD1 agrees at 7 bases. Germline loops: CDR1 LNHDA, CDR2 SQIVND (reference sequence). Germline trimming cut 5 bases from V and 7 bases from J; bases unmatched to any gene: 11. The CDR3 contains 15 residues.

At least ten counts were recorded for this clonotype. V is TRBV28 and J is TRBJ2-4; 12 nucleotides align to TRBD2. Losses at the gene ends were 8 bases for V and 2 bases for J; bases not matched to a gene: 16. This CDR3 spans 19 amino acids. Germline V CDR1 and CDR2: MDHEN, SYDVKM. This chain's CDR3 is CASAYPGLAGSLSKNIQYF. The CDR3 DNA is TGTGCCAGCGCATATCCGGGACTAGCGGGTTCTTTATCCAAAAACATTCAGTACTTC.

The sample holds many counts of this clonotype. The rearrangement uses TRBV30 and TRBJ2-1; 7 bases fit TRBD2. The CDR3 sequence is 12 residues long. V lost 8 bases, J lost 7 bases, and 8 bases stayed unmatched. CDR1 and CDR2 (germline): GTSNPN, SVGIG (reference sequence). The CDR3 region is CALGREKNEQFF. In DNA, the CDR3 is TGTGCCCTGGGGCGGGAGAAAAATGAGCAGTTCTTC. The full variable domain, in which reference TRBV30 and TRBJ2-1 provide the parts outside the CDR3, is SQTIHQWPATLVQPVGSPLSLECTVEGTSNPNLYWYRQAAGRGLQLLFYSVGIGQISSEVPQNLSASRPQDRQFILSSKKLLLSDSGFYLCALGREKNEQFFGPGTRLTVL.

This clonotype was counted between two and nine times. The V and J genes are TRBV27 and TRBJ2-7, with 7 nucleotides matching TRBD1. From germline, CDR1 is MNHEY and CDR2 SMNVEV (reference sequence). The CDR3 contains 13 residues. V lost 6 bases, J lost 5 bases, and 7 bases stayed unmatched. Here the CDR3 reads CASSPWDSHEQYF. CDR3 bases: TGTGCCAGCAGCCCCTGGGACAGCCACGAGCAGTACTTC.

The chain uses TRBV7-2 and TRBJ2-7, with no clear D. The V gene's germline CDR1 is SGHTA and CDR2 FQGNSA. The ends were cut back, 2 bases at V and 7 bases at J, with 21 bases in the middle. The CDR3 loop spans 16 amino acids. CDR3 protein: CASSLLPTFLIEEQYV. Written as DNA, the CDR3 is TGTGCCAGCAGCTTATTACCCACATTCTTGATCGAGGAGCAGTACGTC.

This clonotype was recorded a few times. This sequence joins TRBV11-2 and TRBJ2-7; D is unclear. This CDR3 is 14 amino acids long. V gave up 5 bases and J gave up 2 bases, with 13 bases separating them. CDR1 and CDR2 (germline): SGHAT, FQNNGV. In DNA form, the CDR3 reads TGTGCCAGCAGCGCAAGGGATCCTCCCTACGAGCAGTACTTC. It specifies CASSARDPPYEQYF.

As concerns this clonotype: This could be a read error, since a much larger clone is one nucleotide away. The chain joins TRBV30 to TRBJ1-1, with unresolved D. The length of the CDR3 is 12 residues. In germline, CDR1 is GTSNPN, CDR2 SVGIG (reference sequence). The V end was cut by 0 bases, the J end by 6 bases, with 8 bases between. CDR3 sequence: CAWSVLKAEAFF. CDR3 DNA: TGTGCCTGGAGTGTGTTGAAGGCTGAAGCTTTCTTT.

This clonotype appeared many times. The CDR3 DNA follows: TGTGCCAGCAGTTACTCTGGGAATCGATGGAACTATGGCTACACCTTC. Amino acids: CASSYSGNRWNYGYTF. V gene TRBV6-2 or TRBV6-3 combines with J gene TRBJ1-2; D is uncertain. Trimming removed 0 bases from V and 2 bases from J, with 13 bases in between. This CDR3 has 16 amino acids. The germline V gene has CDR1 MNHEY and CDR2 SVGEGT.

Only a few counts were recorded for this clonotype. This rearrangement joins TRBV19 to TRBJ2-7; possible D gene TRBD1, 7 bases. The V gene's germline CDR1 is LNHDA and CDR2 SQIVND (reference sequence). This CDR3 spans 15 amino acids. The V and J ends lost 4 bases and 7 bases respectively, with 20 bases between them. CDR3 coding DNA: TGTGCCAGTAGTACCTCGTCAGGGGGTGGGGGGGAGCAGTACTTC. Translation: CASSTSSGGGGEQYF.

In its sample, this clonotype was seen a few times. The chain uses TRBV6-5 and TRBJ1-2; no clear D. V was clipped by 2 bases and J by 4 bases, with 8 bases between them. The V gene's germline CDR1 is MNHEY and CDR2 SVGAGI. This CDR3 has 13 amino acids. The DNA of the CDR3 is TGTGCCAGCAGTTACCTGCGGACCTATGGCTACACCTTC. Protein product: CASSYLRTYGYTF.

This clonotype has just a few counts. The rearrangement links TRBV7-9 to TRBJ2-6, with TRBD1 matching over 7 bases. V gave up 5 bases and J gave up 0 bases; unmatched junction bases: 10. The germline gives CDR1 SEHNR, CDR2 FQNEAQ (reference sequence). The CDR3 loop spans 18 amino acids. CDR3: CASSPRQGPYSGANVLTF. The CDR3 DNA reads TGTGCCAGCAGCCCTCGACAGGGACCCTACTCTGGGGCCAACGTCCTGACTTTC. Using reference TRBV7-9 and TRBJ2-6 for the parts outside the CDR3, the full variable domain is DTGVSQNPRHKITKRGQNVTFRCDPISEHNRLYWYRQTLGQGPEFLTYFQNEAQLEKSRLLSDRFSAERPKGSFSTLEIQRTEQGDSAMYLCASSPRQGPYSGANVLTFGAGSRLTVL.

In this sample, this clonotype turned up many times. This chain uses TRBV30 with TRBJ2-1; perhaps TRBD1 as D (5 bases). This CDR3 has 13 amino acids. Trimming took 2 bases from V and 9 from J, leaving 14 bases between them. CDR1 is GTSNPN and CDR2 is SVGIG in the germline V gene (reference sequence). CDR3 nucleotides: TGTGCCTGGAGTATTCAGGGCTACGGTGAGCAGTTCTTC. Translation gives CAWSIQGYGEQFF.

The gene calls are TRBV9 and TRBJ1-3; D gene unclear. This CDR3 has 15 residues. Germline V gene lookup returns CDR1 SGDLS and CDR2 YYNGEE. Trimming shortened V by 1 base and J by 1 base, and 9 bases separated the two germline ends. This chain's CDR3 is CASSVTGRSGNTIYF. CDR3 in DNA: TGTGCCAGCAGCGTAACGGGCAGGTCTGGAAACACCATATATTTT.

The rearrangement links TRBV27 to TRBJ1-2; possible D gene TRBD1, 6 bases. This CDR3 has 15 amino acids. Trimming left V 5 bases short and J 4 bases short, with 17 bases between. The germline CDR1 and CDR2 sequences are MNHEY and SMNVEV (reference sequence). CDR3 protein: CASSTTGGGIYGYTF. Here the CDR3 DNA reads TGTGCCAGCAGTACGACCGGAGGGGGAATCTATGGCTACACCTTC.

This clonotype was seen repeatedly, ten times or more. The J gene is TRBJ2-7, the V gene TRBV7-3; D unresolved. Germline assignment: CDR1 SGHTA and CDR2 FQGTGA. The CDR3 covers 14 residues. V lost 2 bases and J lost 7, with 15 bases in between. The CDR3 DNA reads TGTGCCAGCAGCTTAGATTCCCACAGCAGGGAGCAGTACTTC. This gives the protein CASSLDSHSREQYF.